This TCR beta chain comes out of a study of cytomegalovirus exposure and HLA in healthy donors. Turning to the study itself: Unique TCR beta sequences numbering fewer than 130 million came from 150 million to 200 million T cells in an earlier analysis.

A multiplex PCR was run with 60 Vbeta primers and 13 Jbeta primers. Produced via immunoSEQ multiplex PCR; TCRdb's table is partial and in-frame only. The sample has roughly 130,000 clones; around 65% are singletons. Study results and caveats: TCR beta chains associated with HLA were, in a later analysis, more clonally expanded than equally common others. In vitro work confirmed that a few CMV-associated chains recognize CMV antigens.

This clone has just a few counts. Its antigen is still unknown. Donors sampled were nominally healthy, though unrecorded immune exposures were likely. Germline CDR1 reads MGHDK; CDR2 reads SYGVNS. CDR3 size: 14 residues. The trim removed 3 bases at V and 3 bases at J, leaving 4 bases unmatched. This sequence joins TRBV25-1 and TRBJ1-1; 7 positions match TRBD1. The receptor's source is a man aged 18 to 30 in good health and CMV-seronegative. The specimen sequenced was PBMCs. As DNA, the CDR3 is TGTGCCAGCAGTGAGGACAGGCCTTACACTGAAGCTTTCTTT. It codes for CASSEDRPYTEAFF.